This T cell receptor beta chain emerged from a study of blood T cell repertoires in COVID-19. Turning to the study itself: Both acute and convalescent COVID-19 samples were obtained from the United States, Italy and Spain.

V shed 5 bases, J shed 5 bases, and the junction held 8 bases outside the gene matches. Germline CDR1 is ENHRY and CDR2 is SYGVKD. The CDR3 spans 14 residues. The authors' processing: By means of reference gene primer amplification, nucleated cell counts were estimated. Generated by immunoSEQ multiplex PCR, the TCRdb table keeps only in-frame clones and is missing some. For V, J and clone size, that table is used; D and trimming come from the DNA. The table records 80,000 to 95,000 clones, roughly 90% of them present only once. This sequence was found in a woman aged 65 to 85 with acute or convalescent COVID-19. V usage is TRBV10-3 and J usage is TRBJ2-5, with 7 bases matching TRBD1. The sequencing input was peripheral blood. CDR3 in amino acids: CAISPTGDRETQYF. CDR3 nucleotides: TGTGCCATCAGTCCCACAGGGGATCGGGAGACCCAGTACTTC.